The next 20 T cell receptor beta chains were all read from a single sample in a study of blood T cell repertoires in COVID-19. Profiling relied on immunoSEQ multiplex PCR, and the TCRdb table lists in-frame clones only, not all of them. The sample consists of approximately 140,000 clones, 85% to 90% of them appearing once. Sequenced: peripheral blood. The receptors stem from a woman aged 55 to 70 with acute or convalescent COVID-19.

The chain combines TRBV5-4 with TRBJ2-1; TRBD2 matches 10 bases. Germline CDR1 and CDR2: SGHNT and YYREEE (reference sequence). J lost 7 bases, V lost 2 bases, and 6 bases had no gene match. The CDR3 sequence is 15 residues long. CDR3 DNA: TGTGCCAGCAGCTTAAGCGGGGGGGCCGTTAATGAGCAGTTCTTC. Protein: CASSLSGGAVNEQFF.

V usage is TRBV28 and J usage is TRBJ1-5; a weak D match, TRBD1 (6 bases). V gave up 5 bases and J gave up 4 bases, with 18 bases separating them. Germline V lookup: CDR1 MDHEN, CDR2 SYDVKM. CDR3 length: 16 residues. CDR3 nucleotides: TGTGCCAGCAGTCCTCCCGGGGGGGCAGAAAATCAGCCCCAGCATTTT. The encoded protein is CASSPPGGAENQPQHF.

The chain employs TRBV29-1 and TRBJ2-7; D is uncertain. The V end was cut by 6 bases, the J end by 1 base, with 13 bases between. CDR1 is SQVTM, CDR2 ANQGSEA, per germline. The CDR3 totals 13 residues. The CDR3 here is CSVVWPGSYEQYF. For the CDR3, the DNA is TGCAGCGTCGTATGGCCAGGATCCTACGAGCAGTACTTC.

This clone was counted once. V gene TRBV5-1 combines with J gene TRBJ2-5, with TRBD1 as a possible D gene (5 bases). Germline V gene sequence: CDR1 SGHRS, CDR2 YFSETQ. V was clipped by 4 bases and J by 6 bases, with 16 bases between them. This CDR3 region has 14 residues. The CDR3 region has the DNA TGCGCCAGCAGCCCCCAACAGGAAGGGCAGACCCAGTACTTC. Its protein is CASSPQQEGQTQYF.

CDR3 sequence (DNA): TGTGCCAGCTCACTGGGACAGTATGGCTACACCTTC. The encoded protein is CASSLGQYGYTF. V is TRBV18 and J is TRBJ1-2; 7 nucleotides line up with TRBD1. The germline V gene encodes CDR1 KGHSH and CDR2 LQKENI. This CDR3 has 12 amino acids. V dropped 4 bases and J dropped 5; count of bases not matched to a gene: 1.

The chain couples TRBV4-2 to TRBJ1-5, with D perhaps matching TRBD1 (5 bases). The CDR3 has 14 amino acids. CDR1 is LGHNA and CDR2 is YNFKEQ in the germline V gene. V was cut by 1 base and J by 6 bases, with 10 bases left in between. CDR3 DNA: TGTGCCAGCAGCCAAGGACGGGGGGTTCAGCCCCAGCATTTT. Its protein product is CASSQGRGVQPQHF.

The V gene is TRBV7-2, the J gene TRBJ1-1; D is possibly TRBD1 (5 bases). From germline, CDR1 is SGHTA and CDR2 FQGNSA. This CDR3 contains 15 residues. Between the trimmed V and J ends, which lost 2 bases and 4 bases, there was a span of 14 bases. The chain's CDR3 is CASSLKEGLATEAFF. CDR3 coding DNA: TGTGCCAGCAGCTTAAAGGAGGGGTTAGCCACTGAAGCTTTCTTT.

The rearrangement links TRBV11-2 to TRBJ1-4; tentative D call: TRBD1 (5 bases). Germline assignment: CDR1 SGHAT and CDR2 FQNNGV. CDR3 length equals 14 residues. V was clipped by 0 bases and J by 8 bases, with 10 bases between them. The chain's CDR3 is CASSLERGSEKLFF. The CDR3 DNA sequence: TGTGCCAGCAGCTTAGAAAGGGGTAGCGAAAAACTGTTTTTT.

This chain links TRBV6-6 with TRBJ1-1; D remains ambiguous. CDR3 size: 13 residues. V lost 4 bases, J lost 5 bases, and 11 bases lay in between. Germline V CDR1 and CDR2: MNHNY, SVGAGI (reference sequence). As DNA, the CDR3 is TGTGCCAGCAGTTGGGCAAAAGGAACTGAAGCTTTCTTT. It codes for CASSWAKGTEAFF.

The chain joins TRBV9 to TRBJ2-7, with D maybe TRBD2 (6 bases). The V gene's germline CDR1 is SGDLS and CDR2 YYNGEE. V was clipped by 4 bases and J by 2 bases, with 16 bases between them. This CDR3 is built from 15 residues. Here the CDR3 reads CASSPNTGGAYEQYF. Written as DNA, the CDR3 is TGTGCCAGCAGCCCAAACACCGGGGGAGCCTACGAGCAGTACTTC.

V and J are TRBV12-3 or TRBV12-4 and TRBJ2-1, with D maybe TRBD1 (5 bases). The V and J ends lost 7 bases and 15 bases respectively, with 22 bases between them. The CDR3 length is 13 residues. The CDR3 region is CASTLGAQTGPFF. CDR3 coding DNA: TGTGCCAGCACCCTAGGGGCCCAAACCGGTCCGTTCTTC.

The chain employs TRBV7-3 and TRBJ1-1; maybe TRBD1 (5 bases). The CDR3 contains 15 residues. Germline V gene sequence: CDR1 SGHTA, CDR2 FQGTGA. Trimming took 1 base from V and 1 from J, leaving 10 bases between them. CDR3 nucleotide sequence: TGTGCCAGCAGCTTAATGGGCGGGGCGAACACTGAAGCTTTCTTT. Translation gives CASSLMGGANTEAFF.

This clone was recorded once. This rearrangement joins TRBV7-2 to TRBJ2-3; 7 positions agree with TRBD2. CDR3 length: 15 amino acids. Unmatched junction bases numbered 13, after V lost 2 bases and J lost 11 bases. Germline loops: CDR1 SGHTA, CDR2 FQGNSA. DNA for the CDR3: TGTGCCAGCAGCTTACGTCGGGGAGGGAATCCGGAGCAGTATTTT. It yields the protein CASSLRRGGNPEQYF.

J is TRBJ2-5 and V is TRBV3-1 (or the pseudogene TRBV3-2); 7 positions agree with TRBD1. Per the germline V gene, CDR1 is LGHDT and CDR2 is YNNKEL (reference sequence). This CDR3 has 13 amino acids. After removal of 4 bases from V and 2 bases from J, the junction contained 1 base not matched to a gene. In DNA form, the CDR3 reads TGTGCCAGCAGCCGGGACAGACAAGAGACCCAGTACTTC. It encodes CASSRDRQETQYF.

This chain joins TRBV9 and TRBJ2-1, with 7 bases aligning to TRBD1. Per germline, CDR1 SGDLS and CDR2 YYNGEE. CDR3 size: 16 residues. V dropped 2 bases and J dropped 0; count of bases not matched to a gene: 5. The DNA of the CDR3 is TGTGCCAGCAGCGTTCAGACAGGGCCCTCCTACAATGAGCAGTTCTTC. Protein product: CASSVQTGPSYNEQFF.

The CDR3 loop reads CASSIPSGDSEKLFF. In DNA form, the CDR3 reads TGTGCCAGCAGCATTCCGTCGGGTGATAGCGAAAAACTGTTTTTT. The V gene is TRBV7-9, the J gene TRBJ1-4; D not certain. V was pared by 5 bases and J by 8 bases, with 18 bases between. There are 15 residues in the CDR3. From germline, CDR1 is SEHNR and CDR2 FQNEAQ (reference sequence). Full variable domain (rest looked up from reference TRBV7-9 and TRBJ1-4): DTGVSQNPRHKITKRGQNVTFRCDPISEHNRLYWYRQTLGQGPEFLTYFQNEAQLEKSRLLSDRFSAERPKGSFSTLEIQRTEQGDSAMYLCASSIPSGDSEKLFFGSGTQLSVL.

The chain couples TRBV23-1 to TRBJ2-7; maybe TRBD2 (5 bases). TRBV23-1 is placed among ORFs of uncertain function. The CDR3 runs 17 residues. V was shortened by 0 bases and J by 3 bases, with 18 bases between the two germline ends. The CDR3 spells CASSQSAATSTGYEQYF. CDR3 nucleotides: TGCGCCAGCAGTCAATCAGCGGCCACCTCGACGGGCTACGAGCAGTACTTC.

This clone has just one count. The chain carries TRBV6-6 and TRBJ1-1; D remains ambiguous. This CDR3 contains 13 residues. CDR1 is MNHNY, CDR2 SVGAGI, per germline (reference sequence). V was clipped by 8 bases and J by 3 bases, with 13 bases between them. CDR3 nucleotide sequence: TGTGCCAGCTACCGTGCCATAGACACTGAAGCTTTCTTT. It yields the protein CASYRAIDTEAFF.

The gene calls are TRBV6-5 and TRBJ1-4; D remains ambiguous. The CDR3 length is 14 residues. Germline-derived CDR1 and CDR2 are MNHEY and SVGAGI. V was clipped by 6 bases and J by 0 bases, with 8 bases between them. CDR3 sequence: CASRPGATNEKLFF. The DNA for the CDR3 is TGTGCCAGCAGGCCCGGGGCAACTAATGAAAAACTGTTTTTT.

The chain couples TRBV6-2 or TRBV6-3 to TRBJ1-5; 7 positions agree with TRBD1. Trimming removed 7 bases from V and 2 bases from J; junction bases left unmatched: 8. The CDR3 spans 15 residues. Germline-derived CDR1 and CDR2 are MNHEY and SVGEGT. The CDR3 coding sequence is TGTGCCAGCACCCCCCGCGGACAGGGCAATCAGCCCCAGCATTTT. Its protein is CASTPRGQGNQPQHF.